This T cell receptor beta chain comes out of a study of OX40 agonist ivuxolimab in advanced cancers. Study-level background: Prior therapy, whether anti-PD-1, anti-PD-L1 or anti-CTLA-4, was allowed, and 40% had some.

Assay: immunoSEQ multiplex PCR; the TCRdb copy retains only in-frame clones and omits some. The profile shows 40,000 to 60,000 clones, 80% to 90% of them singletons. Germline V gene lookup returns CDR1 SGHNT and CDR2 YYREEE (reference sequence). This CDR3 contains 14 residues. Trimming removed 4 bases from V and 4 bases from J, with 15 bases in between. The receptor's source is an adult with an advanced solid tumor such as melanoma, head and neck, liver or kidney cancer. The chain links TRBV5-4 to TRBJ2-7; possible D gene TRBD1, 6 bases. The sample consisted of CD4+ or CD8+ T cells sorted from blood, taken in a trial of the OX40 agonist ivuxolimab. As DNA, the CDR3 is TGTGCCAGCAGCCTCGGGACACCTCTTTACGAGCAGTACTTC. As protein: CASSLGTPLYEQYF. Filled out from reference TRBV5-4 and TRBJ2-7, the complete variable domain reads ETGVTQSPTHLIKTRGQQVTLRCSSQSGHNTVSWYQQALGQGPQFIFQYYREEENGRGNFPPRFSGLQFPNYSSELNVNALELDDSALYLCASSLGTPLYEQYFGPGTRLTVT.